The present T cell receptor beta chain was sequenced within a study of T cells in Graves' hyperthyroidism and ophthalmopathy. Study background: Peripheral blood sampling occurred at initial diagnosis, before any treatment.

As for this clonotype: A read error may produce the germline difference seen at one junction end.

Amplification targeted TCR beta CDR3 regions from RNA transcripts. An initial round of RT-PCR targeting the TCR CDR3 relied on the HTBI primer set. Using its own MiXCR run on the multiplex PCR reads, TCRdb lists one record per CDR3 protein. The table shows 560,000 or so distinct CDR3 sequences, with less than 20% occurring only once. CDR1 and CDR2 from the germline V gene are SGHDT and YYEEEE. The CDR3 extends over 13 amino acids. Sequenced: blood. This TCR derives from a man aged 40-50 years with Graves' ophthalmopathy. V and J are TRBV5-6 and TRBJ2-1, with a possible D match to TRBD2 (6 bases). CDR3: CAGSLSGGNEQFF. CDR3 DNA: TGTGCCGGCAGCCTCTCCGGGGGCAATGAGCAGTTCTTC.